This passage covers 13 T cell receptor beta chains from one sample sequenced in a study of CD8 T cells in ankylosing spondylitis. Findings and caveats of the study: A motif in TCR beta, a set of 8 or 9 highly homologous variants, appeared characteristic of ankylosing spondylitis blood.

TCRdb used MiXCR to reprocess the 5' RACE reads, holding one entry per CDR3 protein. Among about 480,000 distinct CDR3 sequences listed, 17% were seen once. What these receptors recognize is not known. The specimen was blood, either unsorted or a sorted T cell fraction (not recorded which). These receptors all come from a male donor with ankylosing spondylitis.

A few counts support this clonotype. This chain links TRBV7-9 with TRBJ1-2; no reliable D call. The length of the CDR3 is 14 residues. Germline V gene data show CDR1 as SEHNR and CDR2 as FQNEAQ (reference sequence). The V end lost 4 bases, the J end lost 4 bases, and 13 bases lay between the germline ends. The CDR3, as DNA: TGTGCCAGCAGCTCTGGGAGGGAATCCTATGGCTACACCTTC. Amino acids: CASSSGRESYGYTF.

The genes are TRBV29-1 and TRBJ2-1; no reliable D call. There are 14 residues in the CDR3. V lost 3 bases and J lost 0, with 9 bases in between. CDR1 and CDR2 (germline): SQVTM, ANQGSEA. The CDR3, as DNA: TGCAGCGTTGAGGTACGGAGCTCCTACAATGAGCAGTTCTTC. This codes for CSVEVRSSYNEQFF.

About this clonotype: At one of its ends the junction is not consistent with the germline gene, which may arise from a read error. The V and J genes are TRBV20-1 and TRBJ2-1; D may be TRBD2 (7 bases). CDR3 length equals 15 residues. In germline, CDR1 is DFQATT, CDR2 SNEGSKA (reference sequence). The CDR3 DNA is TGCAGTGCTAGGCAAGCACGAGGGGGGGGACATGAGCAGTTGTTC. This translates into CSARQARGGGHEQLF.

This sequence joins TRBV6-1 and TRBJ1-1; D is unresolved. Trimming left V 2 bases short and J 6 bases short, with 10 bases between. CDR1 is MNHNS, CDR2 SASEGT, per germline. This CDR3 region has 13 residues. The CDR3 spells CASSEFRVSEAFF. CDR3 sequence (DNA): TGTGCCAGCAGTGAATTTCGGGTGTCTGAAGCTTTCTTT.

In this sample, this clonotype turned up a few times. The chain carries TRBV12-3 or TRBV12-4 and TRBJ1-1; possible D gene TRBD1, 5 bases. There are 15 residues in the CDR3. V was pared by 7 bases and J by 0 bases, with 15 bases between. The CDR3 loop reads CASTLDTELNTEAFF. As DNA, the CDR3 is TGTGCCAGCACCTTGGACACAGAGCTGAACACTGAAGCTTTCTTT.

The sample holds a few counts of this clonotype. V usage is TRBV12-3 or TRBV12-4 and J usage is TRBJ2-7; 7 positions match TRBD2. The CDR3 is made up of 15 amino acids. With 5 bases clipped from V and 7 bases from J, the junction kept 14 bases outside the gene matches. The CDR3 bases are TGTGCCAGCAGTCCACGGGGGGAGGGATGGGGGGAGCAGTACTTC. Translated, it gives CASSPRGEGWGEQYF.

The rearrangement uses TRBV12-3 or TRBV12-4 and TRBJ1-1; D is uncertain. The CDR3 totals 12 residues. V lost 2 bases to trimming and J lost 8 bases, with 9 bases between them. The CDR3, as DNA: TGTGCCAGCAGTTTAACAGCCTGGGAAGCTTTCTTT. It codes for CASSLTAWEAFF.

V and J are TRBV20-1 and TRBJ1-1, with a tentative D call TRBD1 (6 bases). V lost 7 bases to trimming and J lost 4 bases, with 7 bases between them. Germline assignment: CDR1 DFQATT and CDR2 SNEGSKA (reference sequence). The CDR3 is made up of 10 amino acids. CDR3 coding DNA: TGCAGTGGACAGGTCACTGAAGCTTTCTTT. Translated, it gives CSGQVTEAFF.

In its sample, this clonotype was seen a few times. The CDR3 DNA reads as TGTGCCAGCAGCTCCCGGGACACCGCCTCGAACACCGGGGAGCTGTTTTTT. Translated: CASSSRDTASNTGELFF. J is TRBJ2-2 and V is TRBV5-5, with D perhaps TRBD1 (6 bases). V lost 3 bases, J lost 0 bases, and 15 bases lay in between. CDR3 length: 17 amino acids. Germline values: CDR1 SGHKS, CDR2 YYEKEE (reference sequence).

This clonotype was found a few times. The chain is built from TRBV11-2 and TRBJ2-7, with TRBD1 matching over 11 bases. Trimming at V came to 5 bases and at J to 5 bases, leaving 5 bases not matched to a gene. This CDR3 has 14 residues. The germline CDR1 and CDR2 sequences are SGHAT and FQNNGV. This CDR3 is CASSTDRGRDEQYF. CDR3 coding DNA: TGTGCCAGCAGCACGGACAGGGGGCGAGACGAGCAGTACTTC.

This chain joins TRBV5-1 and TRBJ2-5; either TRBD1 or TRBD2 may fit D (5 bases each). CDR1 is SGHRS, CDR2 YFSETQ, per germline. This CDR3 spans 12 amino acids. V was trimmed by 7 bases and J by 9 bases, leaving 16 bases between them. The CDR3 spells CASGDEQGSQYF. For the CDR3, the DNA is TGCGCCAGCGGGGACGAACAAGGCTCCCAGTACTTC.

Many counts were recorded for this clonotype. The chain links TRBV5-1 to TRBJ2-3; D is unresolved. CDR3 length: 13 residues. Germline CDR1 and CDR2: SGHRS and YFSETQ. Deletions cut 1 base from V and 5 bases from J, with 8 bases between. The CDR3 DNA reads as TGCGCCAGCAGCTTGACGACACAAGATACGCAGTATTTT. Translating gives CASSLTTQDTQYF.

The J gene is TRBJ2-1, the V gene TRBV28; 8 bases agree with TRBD2. From germline, CDR1 is MDHEN and CDR2 SYDVKM. The V and J ends lost 4 bases and 1 base, in that order; junction bases with no gene match: 9. This CDR3 has 17 amino acids. DNA for the CDR3: TGTGCCAGCAGTTCCAGCGGGAGTTTAGGATCCTACAATGAGCAGTTCTTC. Translating gives CASSSSGSLGSYNEQFF.